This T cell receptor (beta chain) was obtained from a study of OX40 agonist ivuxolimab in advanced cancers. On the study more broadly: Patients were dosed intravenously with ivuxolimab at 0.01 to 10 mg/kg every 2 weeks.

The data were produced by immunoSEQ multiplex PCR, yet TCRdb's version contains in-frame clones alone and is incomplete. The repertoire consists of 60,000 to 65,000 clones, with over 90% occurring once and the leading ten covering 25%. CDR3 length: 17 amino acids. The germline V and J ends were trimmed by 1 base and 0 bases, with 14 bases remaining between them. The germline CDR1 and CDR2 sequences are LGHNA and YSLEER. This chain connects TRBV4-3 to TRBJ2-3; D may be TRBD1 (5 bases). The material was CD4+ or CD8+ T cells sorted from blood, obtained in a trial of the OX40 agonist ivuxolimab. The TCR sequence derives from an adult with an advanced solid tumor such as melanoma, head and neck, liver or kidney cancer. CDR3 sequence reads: CASSQGRQPLSTDTQYF. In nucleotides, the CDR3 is TGCGCCAGCAGCCAAGGAAGACAGCCACTTAGCACAGATACGCAGTATTTT.